This T cell receptor beta chain was sequenced for a study of radiotherapy plus CTLA-4 blockade in lung cancer. Study at large: Disease control was seen in 31% of patients, objective responses in around 20%. Findings and limits, study-wide: In blood, tumor-derived TCR clones expanded after radiotherapy plus ipilimumab. Dynamics of early blood T cell clones, together with interferon-beta, were reportedly the best predictors of response.

The CDR3 is 16 residues long. Per the germline V gene, CDR1 is MGHDK and CDR2 is SYGVNS. Trimming removed 4 bases at V and 7 bases at J, with 17 bases between. Measured with immunoSEQ multiplex PCR; TCRdb has only the in-frame clones, and not every one. The sample holds about 120,000 clones, approximately 90% seen once. Those with chemo-refractory metastatic non-small-cell lung cancer were treated with focal radiation combined with CTLA-4 blockade using ipilimumab. As for this clone: The antigen remains unidentified.

The clonotype comes from a human donor with non-small cell lung cancer that progressed on radiotherapy plus ipilimumab. V and J are TRBV25-1 and TRBJ2-6; either TRBD1 or TRBD2 may fit D (5 bases each). Material: peripheral blood, obtained from a patient treated with radiotherapy plus ipilimumab. Here the CDR3 reads CASSGRDRIRANVLTF. In nucleotides, the CDR3 is TGTGCCAGCAGTGGACGGGACCGGATAAGAGCCAACGTCCTGACTTTC.